This is a list of T cell receptor beta chains from one sample in a study of identifying expanded T cells in peripheral blood. Profiling relied on immunoSEQ multiplex PCR, and the TCRdb table lists in-frame clones only, not all of them. Here the sample spans tens of thousands of clones, roughly 90% being singletons. Sequenced: blood. These receptor sequences come from a person aged 18 to 75 in good health. Each CDR3 is given with its conserved first and last residue. D genes are given only for firm matches. Size is omitted from some rows. Given values are once, few, many or a class for expanded clones.

cdr3_aa,cdr3_nt,v_call,clone_size,d_call,j_call
CASVTSGDTQYF,TGTGCCAGCGTTACCAGCGGAGATACGCAGTATTTT,TRBV6-5,.,.,TRBJ2-3
CASSWSGRAGGTDTQYF,TGTGCCAGCAGTTGGAGCGGGAGGGCCGGAGGCACAGATACGCAGTATTTT,TRBV2,.,TRBD2,TRBJ2-3
CASSPQGAYNQPQHF,TGCGCCAGCAGCCCACAGGGGGCCTACAATCAGCCCCAGCATTTT,TRBV5-1,.,TRBD1,TRBJ1-5
CASRTGDTEAFF,TGTGCCAGCAGGACCGGGGACACTGAAGCTTTCTTT,TRBV28,.,.,TRBJ1-1
CASSADVPGLAYNEQFF,TGTGCCAGCAGTGCCGATGTTCCGGGACTAGCTTACAATGAGCAGTTCTTC,TRBV6-1,.,TRBD2,TRBJ2-1
CASSVVQYTGELFF,TGTGCCAGCAGCGTAGTCCAGTACACCGGGGAGCTGTTTTTT,TRBV9,.,.,TRBJ2-2
CASSDTTGAANEKLFF,TGTGCCAGCAGCGATACAACAGGGGCTGCTAATGAAAAACTGTTTTTT,TRBV2,.,TRBD1,TRBJ1-4
CATNPGQPHTEAFF,TGTGCCACGAATCCGGGACAGCCCCACACTGAAGCTTTCTTT,TRBV6-5,.,TRBD1,TRBJ1-1
CASSQVGRGNTDTQYF,TGTGCCAGCAGCCAAGTGGGCAGGGGAAACACAGATACGCAGTATTTT,TRBV5-4,.,.,TRBJ2-3
CASSLLAANYEQYF,TGCGCCAGCAGCCTACTAGCGGCAAACTACGAGCAGTACTTC,TRBV4-1,.,TRBD2,TRBJ2-7
CASSPGTRTEAFF,TGTGCCAGCTCACCAGGGACACGGACTGAAGCTTTCTTT,TRBV18,.,.,TRBJ1-1
CASSLVGPYSGNTIYF,TGCGCCAGCAGCTTGGTGGGACCTTACTCTGGAAACACCATATATTTT,TRBV5-1,.,.,TRBJ1-3
CASSSQGLAGGHEQFF,TGCGCCAGCAGCTCTCAGGGACTAGCGGGGGGACATGAGCAGTTCTTC,TRBV5-1,.,TRBD2,TRBJ2-1
CASSSSGTGTLELFF,TGTGCCAGCAGCTCTTCCGGGACAGGTACCTTGGAGCTGTTTTTT,TRBV9,.,TRBD1,TRBJ2-2
CASSLAEGTGPGRGYTF,TGTGCCAGCAGCTTAGCCGAGGGGACAGGGCCTGGACGGGGCTACACCTTC,TRBV7-9,once,TRBD1,TRBJ1-2
CASSVTGAEQYF,TGTGCCAGCAGCGTCACAGGGGCCGAGCAGTACTTC,TRBV27,.,TRBD1,TRBJ2-7
CASSYSGGGYTF,TGTGCCAGCAGTTACTCGGGGGGGGGCTACACCTTC,TRBV6-5,.,.,TRBJ1-2
CASSPRDYLSYEQYF,TGTGCCAGCAGCCCACGGGACTATCTCTCCTACGAGCAGTACTTC,TRBV9,.,TRBD2,TRBJ2-7
CAISDGGTQYF,TGTGCCATCAGTGATGGAGGGACCCAGTACTTC,TRBV10-3,few,.,TRBJ2-5
CASERDRANQPQHF,TGTGCTAGTGAAAGGGACAGGGCGAATCAGCCCCAGCATTTT,TRBV12-5,few,TRBD1,TRBJ1-5
CSVAQSLNEKLFF,TGCAGCGTTGCCCAGTCCCTTAATGAAAAACTGTTTTTT,TRBV29-1,.,.,TRBJ1-4
CASSVLDSYNEQFF,TGTGCCAGCAGCGTCCTGGACAGTTACAATGAGCAGTTCTTC,TRBV9,.,.,TRBJ2-1
CASRPTTDTQYF,TGCGCCAGCAGACCTACAACAGATACGCAGTATTTT,TRBV5-1,.,.,TRBJ2-3
CASSLSVGGAGYTF,TGTGCCAGCAGCCTTTCCGTTGGGGGGGCGGGCTACACCTTC,TRBV7-2,.,.,TRBJ1-2
CSVDTTSEQFF,TGCAGCGTTGACACCACATCTGAGCAGTTCTTC,TRBV29-1,.,.,TRBJ2-1
CASSLEPASTDTQYF,TGCGCCAGCAGCTTGGAGCCAGCTAGCACAGATACGCAGTATTTT,TRBV5-1,.,.,TRBJ2-3
CASINGEAGGQPQHF,TGTGCCAGCATTAATGGAGAGGCAGGGGGTCAGCCCCAGCATTTT,TRBV28,once,TRBD1,TRBJ1-5
CASSPETGYNEQFF,TGTGCCAGCAGCCCCGAGACAGGGTACAATGAGCAGTTCTTC,TRBV9,.,TRBD1,TRBJ2-1
CAISERDREETQYF,TGTGCCATCAGTGAAAGGGACAGGGAAGAGACCCAGTACTTC,TRBV10-3,.,TRBD1,TRBJ2-5
CASKIGDIQYF,TGTGCCAGCAAAATTGGGGACATTCAGTACTTC,TRBV7-2,.,.,TRBJ2-4
CASSLNTDQPQHF,TGCGCCAGCAGCTTAAACACCGATCAGCCCCAGCATTTT,TRBV5-1,.,.,TRBJ1-5
CASSTGEGFYGYTF,TGTGCCAGCAGCACGGGAGAGGGTTTCTATGGCTACACCTTC,TRBV5-4,.,.,TRBJ1-2
CASSLQLTGGEPQHF,TGTGCCAGCAGCTTACAATTGACGGGAGGTGAGCCCCAGCATTTT,TRBV7-2,.,.,TRBJ1-5
CASSLGWTGKLYEQYF,TGTGCCAGCAGCCTCGGGTGGACCGGGAAGCTCTACGAGCAGTACTTC,TRBV27,.,.,TRBJ2-7
CASSTLTGSYEQYF,TGTGCCAGCAGCACCCTAACGGGCTCCTACGAGCAGTACTTC,TRBV5-6,.,.,TRBJ2-7
CASSEWDDYGYTF,TGTGCCAGCAGTGAATGGGACGACTATGGCTACACCTTC,TRBV2,.,.,TRBJ1-2
CASSRSVAEAFF,TGTGCCAGCAGCCGGAGTGTCGCTGAAGCTTTCTTT,TRBV11-2,.,.,TRBJ1-1
CASSLVGTGSYSYGYTF,TGCGCCAGCAGCTTGGTGGGGACAGGGAGTTATAGCTATGGCTACACCTTC,TRBV5-1,.,TRBD1,TRBJ1-2
CASSTRGLRGNTIYF,TGTGCCAGCAGCACCAGAGGTCTACGGGGAAACACCATATATTTT,TRBV7-8,.,.,TRBJ1-3
CASSLRGQGNTGELFF,TGTGCCAGCAGTTTACGGGGACAGGGGAACACCGGGGAGCTGTTTTTT,TRBV28,.,TRBD1,TRBJ2-2
CASSQGAVKETQYF,TGCGCCAGCAGCCAAGGGGCCGTAAAAGAGACCCAGTACTTC,TRBV5-1,once,.,TRBJ2-5
CASSQRTRTGGGSEKLFF,TGTGCCAGCAGCCAACGAACTCGGACAGGGGGCGGGAGTGAAAAACTGTTTTTT,TRBV14,.,TRBD1,TRBJ1-4
CASSPGTSGYNEQFF,TGTGCCAGCAGTCCCGGGACTAGCGGTTACAATGAGCAGTTCTTC,TRBV2,.,TRBD2,TRBJ2-1
CASRQGNQPQHF,TGTGCCAGCAGACAGGGTAATCAGCCCCAGCATTTT,TRBV6-6,.,.,TRBJ1-5
CASSLFAGAAYEQYF,TGTGCCAGCAGCTTGTTTGCCGGGGCGGCCTACGAGCAGTACTTC,TRBV13,.,.,TRBJ2-7
CASSFDSYTDTQYF,TGTGCCAGCAGCTTCGACTCATACACAGATACGCAGTATTTT,TRBV7-2,.,.,TRBJ2-3
CASSLRQGTTNEKLFF,TGTGCCAGCAGCCTCCGACAGGGGACAACTAATGAAAAACTGTTTTTT,TRBV5-5,.,TRBD1,TRBJ1-4
CASIRPGAGNEQFF,TGTGCCAGCATACGCCCGGGGGCGGGGAATGAGCAGTTCTTC,TRBV28,.,.,TRBJ2-1
CASSLGPGTGEEKLFF,TGCGCCAGCAGCTTGGGACCCGGGACAGGGGAAGAGAAACTGTTTTTT,TRBV5-1,once,TRBD1,TRBJ1-4
CASSPNPQTYNEQFF,TGTGCCAGCTCACCAAACCCACAAACCTACAATGAGCAGTTCTTC,TRBV18,.,.,TRBJ2-1
CASSQDNEKLFF,TGTGCCAGCAGCCAAGACAATGAAAAACTGTTTTTT,TRBV11-2,.,.,TRBJ1-4
CASSVSGGDQPQHF,TGTGCCAGCAGCGTATCAGGGGGCGATCAGCCCCAGCATTTT,TRBV9,.,TRBD1,TRBJ1-5
CASTVYGGRGEQFF,TGTGCCAGCACCGTCTATGGCGGGAGGGGTGAGCAGTTCTTC,TRBV2,once,TRBD2,TRBJ2-1
CASSTKEGPYEQYF,TGTGCCAGCAGTACAAAGGAGGGGCCTTACGAGCAGTACTTC,TRBV27,.,.,TRBJ2-7
CASSQKGRVGSEKLFF,TGTGCCAGCAGTCAGAAGGGCCGGGTTGGTAGTGAAAAACTGTTTTTT,TRBV5-6,.,.,TRBJ1-4
CSVVPGQGSYTDTQYF,TGCAGCGTTGTGCCGGGCCAGGGGAGTTACACAGATACGCAGTATTTT,TRBV29-1,.,.,TRBJ2-3
CASSPDRVTEAFF,TGTGCCAGCAGCCCCGACAGGGTCACTGAAGCTTTCTTT,TRBV7-6,.,TRBD1,TRBJ1-1
CASSQGTGHYEQYF,TGCGCCAGCAGCCAAGGGACAGGACACTACGAGCAGTACTTC,TRBV4-1,.,TRBD1,TRBJ2-7
CASRQTVNTEAFF,TGTGCCAGCAGGCAGACGGTGAACACTGAAGCTTTCTTT,TRBV6-4,.,.,TRBJ1-1
CSVDREHTDTQYF,TGCAGCGTTGATAGGGAGCATACAGATACGCAGTATTTT,TRBV29-1,.,.,TRBJ2-3